The clone carrying this T cell receptor beta chain was recorded at least ten times. This entry comes from a study of CD8 T cells in ankylosing spondylitis. TCRdb fed the 5' RACE reads into MiXCR, producing one record per CDR3 protein. The table lists around 130,000 distinct CDR3 sequences, 7% of them singletons. Losses at the gene ends were 5 bases for V and 6 bases for J; bases not matched to a gene: 16. Germline loops: CDR1 DFQATT, CDR2 SNEGSKA (reference sequence). This CDR3 is built from 16 residues. V usage is TRBV20-1 and J usage is TRBJ2-3; 8 bases align to TRBD2. The sequence was obtained from a male donor with ankylosing spondylitis or in good health (not recorded which). The sequencing input was blood, either unsorted or a sorted T cell fraction (not recorded which). CDR3 DNA sequence: TGCAGTGCTGTCGGTCGTCGCGGGGGGCCCGGCGATACGCAGTATTTT. Protein product: CSAVGRRGGPGDTQYF.